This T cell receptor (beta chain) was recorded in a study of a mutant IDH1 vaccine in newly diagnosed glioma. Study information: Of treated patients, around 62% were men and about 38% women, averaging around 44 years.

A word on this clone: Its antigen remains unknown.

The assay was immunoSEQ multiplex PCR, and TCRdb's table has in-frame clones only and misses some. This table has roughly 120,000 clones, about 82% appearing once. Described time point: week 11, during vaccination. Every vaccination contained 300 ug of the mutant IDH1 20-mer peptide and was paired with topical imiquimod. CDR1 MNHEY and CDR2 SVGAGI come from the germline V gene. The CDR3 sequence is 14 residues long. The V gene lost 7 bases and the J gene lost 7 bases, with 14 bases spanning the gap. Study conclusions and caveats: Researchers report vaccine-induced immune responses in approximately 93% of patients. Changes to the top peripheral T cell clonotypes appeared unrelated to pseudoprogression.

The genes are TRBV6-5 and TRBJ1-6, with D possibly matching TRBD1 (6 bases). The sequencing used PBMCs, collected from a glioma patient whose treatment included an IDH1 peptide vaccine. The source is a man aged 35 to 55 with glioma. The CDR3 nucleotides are TGTGCCAGCACCAGGGCAGGGGACAATTCACCCCTCCACTTT. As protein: CASTRAGDNSPLHF.